Included here is one TCR beta chain sequence, with context. The data are from a study of OX40 agonist ivuxolimab in advanced cancers. Turning to the study itself: In this cohort, patients received ivuxolimab, an agonistic anti-OX40 (CD134) antibody. Ivuxolimab was delivered to patients intravenously every 2 weeks at doses spanning 0.01 to 10 mg/kg.

Cycle 7 day 1, cycle 4 day 1, and baseline were the timepoints at which blood was sampled. This CDR3 region has 16 residues. The junction had 5 bases not matched to a gene; V was cut back by 0 bases and J by 4 bases. Germline CDR1 and CDR2: LGHNA and YSLEER. TCRdb's table, derived via immunoSEQ multiplex PCR, lists solely in-frame clones and lacks some. The sample lists tens of thousands of clones, over 80% seen once, with 13% to 15% in the top ten. The V gene is TRBV4-3, the J gene TRBJ2-7, with 11 bases that match TRBD1. This sequence was found in an adult with an advanced solid tumor such as melanoma, head and neck, liver or kidney cancer. The sample consisted of CD4+ or CD8+ T cells sorted from blood, taken in a trial of the OX40 agonist ivuxolimab. Written as DNA, the CDR3 is TGCGCCAGCAGCCAAGAAGGGGGGACAGGGGGTTACGAGCAGTACTTC. Encoded protein: CASSQEGGTGGYEQYF.